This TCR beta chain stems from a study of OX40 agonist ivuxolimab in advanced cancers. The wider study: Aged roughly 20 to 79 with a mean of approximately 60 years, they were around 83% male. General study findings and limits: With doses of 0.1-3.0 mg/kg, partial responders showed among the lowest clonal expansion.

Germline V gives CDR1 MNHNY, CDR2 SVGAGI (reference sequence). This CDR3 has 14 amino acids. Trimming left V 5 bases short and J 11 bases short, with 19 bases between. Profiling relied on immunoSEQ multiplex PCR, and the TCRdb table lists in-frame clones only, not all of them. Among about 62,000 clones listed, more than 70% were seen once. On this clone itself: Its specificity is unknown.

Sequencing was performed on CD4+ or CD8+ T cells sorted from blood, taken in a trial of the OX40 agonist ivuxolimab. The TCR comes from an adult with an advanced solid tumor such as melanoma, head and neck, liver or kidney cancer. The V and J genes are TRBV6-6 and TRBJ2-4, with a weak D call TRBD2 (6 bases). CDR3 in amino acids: CASSPGEGRRVQYF. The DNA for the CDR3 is TGTGCCAGCAGTCCGGGAGAAGGGCGACGGGTTCAGTACTTC.